The 2 T cell receptor beta chains in this list originate from one sample, sequenced in a study of identical twins. One entry per CDR3 protein results from TCRdb running MiXCR on the 5' RACE reads. The data show about 700,000 distinct CDR3 sequences, approximately 9% seen once. The sample also formed part of further work on yellow fever vaccine responses in identical twins.

Sequenced input: PBMCs. The source is a woman between 18 and 30 years old in good health.

The gene calls are TRBV6-4 and TRBJ2-2, with TRBD2 matching over 13 bases. Germline assignment: CDR1 MRHNA and CDR2 SNTAGT. The V segment lost 5 bases and the J segment 1 base; nucleotides outside the gene matches: 4. The CDR3 runs to 17 residues. CDR3 sequence reads: CASSRTSGGRNTGELFF. In DNA form, the CDR3 reads TGTGCCAGCAGTCGGACTAGCGGGGGCCGGAACACCGGGGAGCTGTTTTTT.

There are many counts of this clonotype. The V call is TRBV5-1, the J call TRBJ2-7; 11 positions agree with TRBD2. The V segment lost 0 bases and the J segment 3 bases; nucleotides outside the gene matches: 2. This CDR3 is built from 15 residues. CDR1 and CDR2 from the germline V gene are SGHRS and YFSETQ. The CDR3 DNA is TGCGCCAGCAGCTTGGTTACTAGCGGGAGCTACGAGCAGTACTTC. Its translation: CASSLVTSGSYEQYF.